This is a list of T cell receptor beta chains from one sample in a study of cytomegalovirus exposure and HLA in healthy donors. Data came from immunoSEQ multiplex PCR; TCRdb stores just in-frame clones and leaves some out. The top ten clones hold around 0.3% of a sample with 180,000 or so clones, around nine tenths of them seen once. The sequenced material came from PBMCs. The receptors here all came from a woman aged 25 to 39 in good health and CMV-seronegative. CDR3s include the opening cysteine and the closing phenylalanine or tryptophan. D genes are given only for firm matches. Rows give clone size only sometimes, using once, few, many, or a class for an expanded clone.

J gene: TRBJ1-2
clone size: .
V gene: TRBV5-1
D gene: .
CDR3 protein: CASGMMGAGDGYTF
CDR3 DNA: TGCGCCAGCGGGATGATGGGGGCTGGTGATGGCTACACCTTC

J gene: TRBJ2-6
clone size: once
V gene: TRBV19
D gene: .
CDR3 protein: CASSDRGANVLTF
CDR3 DNA: TGTGCCAGTAGCGACAGGGGGGCCAACGTCCTGACTTTC

J gene: TRBJ2-5
clone size: .
V gene: TRBV5-1
D gene: TRBD1
CDR3 protein: CASSQGTGTGHQETQYF
CDR3 DNA: TGCGCCAGCAGCCAGGGAACCGGGACAGGACACCAAGAGACCCAGTACTTC

J gene: TRBJ1-2
clone size: .
V gene: TRBV11-2
D gene: .
CDR3 protein: CASSLGGAYGYTF
CDR3 DNA: TGTGCCAGCAGCTTAGGCGGGGCGTATGGCTACACCTTC

J gene: TRBJ2-7
clone size: .
V gene: TRBV9
D gene: TRBD2
CDR3 protein: CASSVDASGGAREQYF
CDR3 DNA: TGTGCCAGCAGCGTAGACGCTAGCGGGGGGGCCCGCGAGCAGTACTTC

J gene: TRBJ2-7
clone size: .
V gene: TRBV28
D gene: TRBD2
CDR3 protein: CATNPNSGREGSYEQYF
CDR3 DNA: TGTGCCACCAACCCTAATAGCGGGAGAGAGGGCTCCTACGAGCAGTACTTC

J gene: TRBJ2-2
clone size: few
V gene: TRBV28
D gene: .
CDR3 protein: CASSPGLPVTTGELFF
CDR3 DNA: TGTGCCAGCAGTCCCGGACTTCCCGTAACTACCGGGGAGCTGTTTTTT

J gene: TRBJ1-3
clone size: .
V gene: TRBV5-4
D gene: .
CDR3 protein: CASSSDNSGNTIYF
CDR3 DNA: TGTGCCAGCAGCTCCGACAACTCTGGAAACACCATATATTTT

J gene: TRBJ2-7
clone size: .
V gene: TRBV7-9
D gene: .
CDR3 protein: CASSLVGGGEQYF
CDR3 DNA: TGTGCCAGCAGCTTAGTTGGAGGCGGCGAGCAGTACTTC

J gene: TRBJ1-1
clone size: .
V gene: TRBV7-6
D gene: TRBD1
CDR3 protein: CASSSSGGWGVSTEAFF
CDR3 DNA: TGTGCCAGCAGCTCCTCAGGGGGGTGGGGGGTGAGCACTGAAGCTTTCTTT

J gene: TRBJ2-7
clone size: .
V gene: TRBV7-9
D gene: .
CDR3 protein: CASSLPSLNEQYF
CDR3 DNA: TGTGCCAGCAGCTTACCTTCCCTAAACGAGCAGTACTTC

J gene: TRBJ1-1
clone size: .
V gene: TRBV7-6
D gene: .
CDR3 protein: CASSLTAGNTEAFF
CDR3 DNA: TGTGCCAGCAGCTTGACAGCTGGGAACACTGAAGCTTTCTTT

J gene: TRBJ1-3
clone size: .
V gene: TRBV28
D gene: .
CDR3 protein: CASSPGGLLTGNTIYF
CDR3 DNA: TGTGCCAGCAGCCCCGGAGGGCTTCTAACTGGAAACACCATATATTTT

J gene: TRBJ2-6
clone size: once
V gene: TRBV5-4
D gene: .
CDR3 protein: CASSLAGAGANVLTF
CDR3 DNA: TGTGCCAGCAGCTTGGCCGGTGCTGGGGCCAACGTCCTGACTTTC

J gene: TRBJ2-7
clone size: .
V gene: TRBV7-9
D gene: .
CDR3 protein: CASSLPGSYEQYF
CDR3 DNA: TGTGCCAGCAGCTTACCAGGTTCCTACGAGCAGTACTTC

J gene: TRBJ2-1
clone size: few
V gene: TRBV25-1
D gene: TRBD1
CDR3 protein: CASIDRGSYNEQFF
CDR3 DNA: TGTGCCAGCATAGACAGGGGTTCCTACAATGAGCAGTTCTTC

J gene: TRBJ2-7
clone size: once
V gene: TRBV7-9
D gene: .
CDR3 protein: CASSFSTAYEQYF
CDR3 DNA: TGTGCCAGCAGCTTCAGCACAGCCTACGAGCAGTACTTC

J gene: TRBJ1-4
clone size: .
V gene: TRBV27
D gene: TRBD1
CDR3 protein: CASRRWDRLGEKLFF
CDR3 DNA: TGTGCCAGCAGGAGGTGGGACAGGTTGGGGGAAAAACTGTTTTTT

J gene: TRBJ2-7
clone size: once
V gene: TRBV5-1
D gene: .
CDR3 protein: CASRLDNYDYEQYF
CDR3 DNA: TGCGCCAGCAGGCTGGACAATTATGACTACGAGCAGTACTTC

J gene: TRBJ1-1
clone size: .
V gene: TRBV28
D gene: TRBD1
CDR3 protein: CASRPRGQGNTEAFF
CDR3 DNA: TGTGCCAGCAGGCCCAGGGGACAGGGGAACACTGAAGCTTTCTTT

J gene: TRBJ2-2
clone size: .
V gene: TRBV7-8
D gene: TRBD1
CDR3 protein: CASSLDTGGIGELFF
CDR3 DNA: TGTGCCAGCAGCTTAGACACAGGGGGTATCGGGGAGCTGTTTTTT

J gene: TRBJ2-7
clone size: .
V gene: TRBV18
D gene: TRBD1
CDR3 protein: CASSPRGQGVDEQYF
CDR3 DNA: TGTGCCAGCTCACCCCGGGGACAGGGGGTAGACGAGCAGTACTTC

J gene: TRBJ2-7
clone size: .
V gene: TRBV5-1
D gene: .
CDR3 protein: CASSLFTGEANYEQYF
CDR3 DNA: TGCGCCAGCAGCTTGTTTACGGGGGAGGCTAACTACGAGCAGTACTTC

J gene: TRBJ2-7
clone size: .
V gene: TRBV27
D gene: .
CDR3 protein: CATAYRVEGYEQYF
CDR3 DNA: TGTGCCACCGCTTACAGGGTCGAGGGCTACGAGCAGTACTTC

J gene: TRBJ1-1
clone size: once
V gene: TRBV19
D gene: .
CDR3 protein: CASLSGTGTEAFF
CDR3 DNA: TGTGCCAGTCTATCGGGTACAGGGACTGAAGCTTTCTTT

J gene: TRBJ2-7
clone size: .
V gene: TRBV9
D gene: TRBD2
CDR3 protein: CASSVGLATSYEQYF
CDR3 DNA: TGTGCCAGCAGCGTCGGACTAGCGACTTCCTACGAGCAGTACTTC

J gene: TRBJ2-7
clone size: .
V gene: TRBV6-5
D gene: .
CDR3 protein: CASSYWGPGDEQYF
CDR3 DNA: TGTGCCAGCAGTTACTGGGGGCCGGGCGACGAGCAGTACTTC

J gene: TRBJ2-7
clone size: few
V gene: TRBV7-2
D gene: .
CDR3 protein: CASSSGVLPYEQYF
CDR3 DNA: TGTGCCAGCAGCTCCGGGGTTCTACCCTACGAGCAGTACTTC

J gene: TRBJ1-2
clone size: few
V gene: TRBV28
D gene: .
CDR3 protein: CASSFPIDNYGYTF
CDR3 DNA: TGTGCCAGCAGTTTCCCCATAGATAACTATGGCTACACCTTC

J gene: TRBJ2-7
clone size: once
V gene: TRBV7-6
D gene: .
CDR3 protein: CASSFGDTYYEQYF
CDR3 DNA: TGTGCCAGCAGTTTTGGGGACACTTACTACGAGCAGTACTTC

J gene: TRBJ1-5
clone size: .
V gene: TRBV11-2
D gene: TRBD1
CDR3 protein: CASSLGQGFNQPQHF
CDR3 DNA: TGTGCCAGCAGCCTCGGACAGGGCTTCAATCAGCCCCAGCATTTT

J gene: TRBJ2-7
clone size: .
V gene: TRBV28
D gene: .
CDR3 protein: CASVTSDEQYF
CDR3 DNA: TGTGCCAGCGTTACTAGTGACGAGCAGTACTTC

J gene: TRBJ2-6
clone size: .
V gene: TRBV7-9
D gene: .
CDR3 protein: CASSLTGANVLTF
CDR3 DNA: TGTGCCAGCAGCCTAACTGGGGCCAACGTCCTGACTTTC

J gene: TRBJ1-2
clone size: .
V gene: TRBV11-2
D gene: TRBD1
CDR3 protein: CASNLLTGGPATF
CDR3 DNA: TGTGCCAGCAACTTACTGACAGGGGGCCCCGCCACCTTC

J gene: TRBJ2-5
clone size: .
V gene: TRBV5-5
D gene: TRBD2
CDR3 protein: CASSLWALAGGQETQYF
CDR3 DNA: TGTGCCAGCAGCTTGTGGGCACTAGCGGGAGGCCAAGAGACCCAGTACTTC

J gene: TRBJ2-7
clone size: .
V gene: TRBV5-1
D gene: .
CDR3 protein: CASSLGEATYEQYF
CDR3 DNA: TGCGCCAGCAGCTTGGGTGAGGCTACCTACGAGCAGTACTTC